Reported below is one T cell receptor beta chain. The data were taken from a study of T cells expressing NK-cell markers. Each CDR3 protein gets one entry in TCRdb, which reprocessed the 5' RACE reads and gives no DNA. The specimen's table records approximately 550,000 distinct CDR3 sequences. This CDR3 is 14 amino acids long. Germline loops: CDR1 DFQATT, CDR2 SNEGSKA (reference sequence). Sequenced: blood T cells: a sorted CD56 or NKG2C T cell subset, CD4+ or CD8+ T cells, or bulk PBMC T cells (not recorded which). This TCR was sampled from a man in his late teens or twenties in good health. The V gene is TRBV20-1, the J gene TRBJ2-5. Here the CDR3 reads CSARMVVDGETQYF.